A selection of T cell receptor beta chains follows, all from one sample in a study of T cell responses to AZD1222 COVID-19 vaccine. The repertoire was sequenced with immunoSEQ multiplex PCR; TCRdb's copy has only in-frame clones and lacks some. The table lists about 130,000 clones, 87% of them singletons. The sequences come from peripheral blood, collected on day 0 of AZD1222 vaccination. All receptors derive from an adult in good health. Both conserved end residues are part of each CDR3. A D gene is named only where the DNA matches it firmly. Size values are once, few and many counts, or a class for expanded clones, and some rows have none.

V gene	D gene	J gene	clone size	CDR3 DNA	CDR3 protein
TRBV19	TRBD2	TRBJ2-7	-	TGTGCCAGTAGCGGGACTAGCGGAGGAAGAAGGTACGAGCAGTACTTC	CASSGTSGGRRYEQYF
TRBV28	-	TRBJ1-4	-	TGTGCCAGCGCACCCATGGACTGGGCAACTAATGAAAAACTGTTTTTT	CASAPMDWATNEKLFF
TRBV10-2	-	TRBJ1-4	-	TGCGCCAGCAATCCGAAAGGGCTCCCGGTTGAAAAACTGTTTTTT	CASNPKGLPVEKLFF
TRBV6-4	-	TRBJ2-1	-	TGTGCCACCAAGTTAGATACCGGTATCAATGAGCAGTTCTTC	CATKLDTGINEQFF
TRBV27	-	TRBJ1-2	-	TGTGCCAGCTCCCCAGCGGGTTCCCACTATGGCTACACCTTC	CASSPAGSHYGYTF
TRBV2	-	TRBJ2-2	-	TGTGCCAGTGGGTTAGGGGTAGCAGGGGCCACCGGGGAGCTGTTTTTT	CASGLGVAGATGELFF
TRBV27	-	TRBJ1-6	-	TGTGCCAGCAGATTTACAGGAGGGGTAAAGGAAAATTCACCCCTCCACTTT	CASRFTGGVKENSPLHF
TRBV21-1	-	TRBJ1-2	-	TGTGCCAGCAGCAAGGGCCCAGACAGGGGGGACTATGGCTACACCTTC	CASSKGPDRGDYGYTF
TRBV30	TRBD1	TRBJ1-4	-	TGTGCCTGGAGTGACCTAGGAGGGGACAGGGTAGGAAAACTGTTTTTT	CAWSDLGGDRVGKLFF
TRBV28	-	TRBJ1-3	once	TGTGCCAGCAGTTTTCGGGGGAACACCATATATTTT	CASSFRGNTIYF
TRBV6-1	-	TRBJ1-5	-	TGTGCCAGCAGTGAGGGGACGGGCCAGCCCCAGCATTTT	CASSEGTGQPQHF
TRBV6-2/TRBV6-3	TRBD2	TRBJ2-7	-	TGTGCCAGCAGTCTAGGACTAGCGGGAGGACTGGTGGAGCAGTACTTC	CASSLGLAGGLVEQYF
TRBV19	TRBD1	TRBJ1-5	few	TGTGCCAGTAGTACCCCGGGACAGATAAGCAATCAGCCCCAGCATTTT	CASSTPGQISNQPQHF
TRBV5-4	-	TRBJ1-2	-	TGTGCCAGCAGCTTGAGTACATTTAGCCTCTATGGCTACACCTTC	CASSLSTFSLYGYTF
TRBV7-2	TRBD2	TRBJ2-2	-	TGTGCCAGCAGTAAGACTAGCGGGAGGGCGGCGAGCGGGGAGCTGTTTTTT	CASSKTSGRAASGELFF
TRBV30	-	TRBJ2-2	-	TGTGCCTGGAGTTGGGACACCGGGGAGCTGTTTTTT	CAWSWDTGELFF
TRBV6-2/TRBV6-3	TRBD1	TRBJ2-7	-	TGTGCCAGCAGTTACCCGGGGCTGGGACAGGGGGCTTACGAGCAGTACTTC	CASSYPGLGQGAYEQYF
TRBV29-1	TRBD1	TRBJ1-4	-	TGCAGCGTGATTCTCAGGGGGCTTGGGGGGGAAAAACTGTTTTTT	CSVILRGLGGEKLFF
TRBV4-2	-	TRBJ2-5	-	TGTGCCAGCAGCCAAGGGGCCCAAGAGACCCAGTACTTC	CASSQGAQETQYF
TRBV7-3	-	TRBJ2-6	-	TGTGCCAGCAGCTTAACAGGTTACCCTGGGGCCAACGTCCTGACTTTC	CASSLTGYPGANVLTF
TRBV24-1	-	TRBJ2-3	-	TGTGCCACCAGTGTGACAGGCACAGATACGCAGTATTTT	CATSVTGTDTQYF
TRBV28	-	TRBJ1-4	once	TGTGCCAGCAACCAACTTTACGGGGGCCCAAATGAAAAACTGTTTTTT	CASNQLYGGPNEKLFF
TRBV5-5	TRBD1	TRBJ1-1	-	TGTGCCAGCAGCTTCGGGGCAGGGGGCATGAACACTGAAGCTTTCTTT	CASSFGAGGMNTEAFF
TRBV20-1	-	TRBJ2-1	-	TGCAGTGCTAGTCGACCCAATTCCTACAATGAGCAGTTCTTC	CSASRPNSYNEQFF
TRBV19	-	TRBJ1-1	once	TGTGCCAGTAGTCAGGGATCGAACACTGAAGCTTTCTTT	CASSQGSNTEAFF
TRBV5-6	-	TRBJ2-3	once	TGTGCCAGCAGCTTGGTGGGAGGGGGTATTACAGATACGCAGTATTTT	CASSLVGGGITDTQYF
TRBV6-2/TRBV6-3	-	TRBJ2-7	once	TGTGCCAGCAGTTACGTCTACGAGCAGTACTTC	CASSYVYEQYF
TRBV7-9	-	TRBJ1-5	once	TGTGCCAGCAGCCCCCCGGGCAATCAGCCCCAGCATTTT	CASSPPGNQPQHF
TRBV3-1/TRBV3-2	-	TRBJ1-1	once	TGTGCCAGCAGCCAAGGGGGCGTCTACACTGAAGCTTTCTTT	CASSQGGVYTEAFF
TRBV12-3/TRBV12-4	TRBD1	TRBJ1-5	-	TGTGCCAGCAGCCGACAGGGAAATCAGCCCCAGCATTTT	CASSRQGNQPQHF
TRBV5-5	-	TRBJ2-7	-	TGTGCCAGCAGCTTGGGGCGGGTGGGAGAGCAGTACTTC	CASSLGRVGEQYF
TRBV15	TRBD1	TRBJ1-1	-	TGTGCCACGGAACCAGGGGGCAGAAAAGGGACTGAAGCTTTCTTT	CATEPGGRKGTEAFF
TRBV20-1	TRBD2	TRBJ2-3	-	TGCAGTGCTAGTGAGAGAAGCGGGAGAAAAGATACGCAGTATTTT	CSASERSGRKDTQYF
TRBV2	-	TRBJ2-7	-	TGTGCCAGCATCGAAGGTGGAACCTACGAGCAGTACTTC	CASIEGGTYEQYF
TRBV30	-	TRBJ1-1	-	TGTGCCTGGACTGGACGGAGGAACACTGAAGCTTTCTTT	CAWTGRRNTEAFF
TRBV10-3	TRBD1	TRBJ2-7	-	TGTGCCTTGTACAGGGGGAGACACGAGCAGTACTTC	CALYRGRHEQYF
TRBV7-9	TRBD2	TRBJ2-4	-	TGTGCCAGCAGCGAAGGACTAGCGGGCCCAGCCAAAAACATTCAGTACTTC	CASSEGLAGPAKNIQYF
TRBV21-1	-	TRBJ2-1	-	TGTGCCAGCAGCCCCCGGGACGCCGGAGATGAGCAGTTCTTC	CASSPRDAGDEQFF
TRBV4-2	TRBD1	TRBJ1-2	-	TGTGCCAGCAGCCCTCCGGGACAGGGGGCCTATGGCTACACCTTC	CASSPPGQGAYGYTF
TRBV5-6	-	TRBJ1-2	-	TGTGCCAGCAGCTTGGCCGGGGGGAATGGCTACACCTTC	CASSLAGGNGYTF
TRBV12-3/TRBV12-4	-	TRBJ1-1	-	TGTGCCAGCAGCGGGGGGACTGAAGCTTTCTTT	CASSGGTEAFF
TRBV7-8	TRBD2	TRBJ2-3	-	TGTGCCAGCAGCGTCGGACTAGCGGGGCACCTGGAGGATACGCAGTATTTT	CASSVGLAGHLEDTQYF
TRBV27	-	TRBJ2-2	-	TGTGCCAGCAGTTTAGCGGCACCAGGAGGGGGCGGGGAGCTGTTTTTT	CASSLAAPGGGGELFF
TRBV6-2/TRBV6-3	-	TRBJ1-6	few	TGTGCCAGCAGTTACTCATTGGATTCACCCCTCCACTTT	CASSYSLDSPLHF
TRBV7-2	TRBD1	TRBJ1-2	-	TGTGCCAGCAGCCCTCGATGGACAGGGGGTAGGAACTATGGCTACACCTTC	CASSPRWTGGRNYGYTF
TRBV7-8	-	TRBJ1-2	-	TGTGCCAGCAGCCCGACGCTGGGGGGGAATAACTATGGCTACACCTTC	CASSPTLGGNNYGYTF
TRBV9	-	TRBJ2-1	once	TGTGCCAGCAGCGTAGGAGTATACCCGCAGTTCTTC	CASSVGVYPQFF
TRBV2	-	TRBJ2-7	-	TGTGCCAGCAGTGAAGGGGGCTACTCCTACGAGCAGTACTTC	CASSEGGYSYEQYF
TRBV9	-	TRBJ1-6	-	TGTGCCAGCAGCCCTCTCCGTCCCCTCCACTTT	CASSPLRPLHF
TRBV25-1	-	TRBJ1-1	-	TGTGCCAGCACCGGGGGGGGCAGCTTAGTGAACACTGAAGCTTTCTTT	CASTGGGSLVNTEAFF
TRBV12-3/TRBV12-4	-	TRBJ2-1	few	TGTGCCAGCAAACCCCCCGTCAATGAGCAGTTCTTC	CASKPPVNEQFF
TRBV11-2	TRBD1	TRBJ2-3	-	TGTGCCAGCAGCTTCCAGGGGGTACTTGCAGATACGCAGTATTTT	CASSFQGVLADTQYF